Sequencing of this T cell receptor beta chain was carried out in a study of cytomegalovirus exposure and HLA in healthy donors. Study-level points and caveats: Later analysis showed most CMV-associated TCR beta chains appearing HLA-restricted.

With 60 Vbeta and 13 Jbeta primers, the PCR was carried out. Here immunoSEQ multiplex PCR was the method, and the copy in TCRdb shows in-frame clones only, minus some. The data contain under 200,000 clones, about 90% of them singletons. This CDR3 is built from 13 residues. V lost 4 bases to trimming and J lost 10 bases, with 14 bases between them. Germline V gives CDR1 SGHDT, CDR2 YYEEEE. Regarding this clone: Its antigen remains unknown.

The sample consisted of PBMCs. V and J are TRBV5-6 and TRBJ2-2; D perhaps matches TRBD2 (7 bases). This clonotype was obtained from a boy under 10 years old in good health and CMV-seronegative. CDR3 in amino acids: CASSPWGGVELFF. CDR3 nucleotides: TGTGCCAGCAGCCCGTGGGGGGGCGTGGAGCTGTTTTTT.